These 10 T cell receptor beta chains were all obtained from the same sample, sequenced in a study of T cell responses to AZD1222 COVID-19 vaccine. Data came from immunoSEQ multiplex PCR; TCRdb stores just in-frame clones and leaves some out. The data hold about 100,000 clones, with 70% to 90% observed a single time. Material: peripheral blood, obtained on day 0 of AZD1222 vaccination. These receptors were collected from an adult in good health.

Turning to this clone: A read error may produce the germline difference seen at one junction end. The chain recombines TRBV5-1 with TRBJ1-1; no reliable D call. The CDR3 spans 14 residues. CDR1 is SGHRS and CDR2 is YFSETQ in the germline V gene. In nucleotides, the CDR3 is TGTGCCAGCAGCTTGTTGGGAGAGAACACTGAAGCTTTCTTT. This sequence encodes CASSLLGENTEAFF. The complete variable domain, with remaining parts taken from reference TRBV5-1 and TRBJ1-1, reads KAGVTQTPRYLIKTRGQQVTLSCSPISGHRSVSWYQQTPGQGLQFLFEYFSETQRNKGNFPGRFSGRQFSNSRSEMNVSTLELGDSALYLCASSLLGENTEAFFGQGTRLTVV.

This chain uses TRBV7-3 with TRBJ1-1; D perhaps matches TRBD1 (5 bases). The ends were cut back, 1 base at V and 3 bases at J, with 9 bases in the middle. The germline V gene has CDR1 SGHTA and CDR2 FQGTGA. CDR3 length: 14 amino acids. CDR3 DNA sequence: TGTGCCAGCAGCTTAAATGGGGGTCACACTGAAGCTTTCTTT. Translating gives CASSLNGGHTEAFF. Filled out from reference TRBV7-3 and TRBJ1-1, the complete variable domain reads GAGVSQTPSNKVTEKGKYVELRCDPISGHTALYWYRQSLGQGPEFLIYFQGTGAADDSGLPNDRFFAVRPEGSVSTLKIQRTERGDSAVYLCASSLNGGHTEAFFGQGTRLTVV.

The chain recombines TRBV11-3 with TRBJ1-6, with D possibly being TRBD1 (6 bases). Trimming removed 2 bases at V and 10 bases at J, with 9 bases between. In germline, CDR1 is SGHNT, CDR2 YENEEA. There are 13 residues in the CDR3. The chain's CDR3 is CASSLRRGSPLHF. CDR3 in DNA: TGTGCCAGCAGCTTACGGAGGGGGTCACCCCTCCACTTT.

The chain links TRBV10-3 to TRBJ2-3, with 8 bases that match TRBD2. Germline loops: CDR1 ENHRY, CDR2 SYGVKD. The CDR3 has 14 amino acids. Unmatched junction bases numbered 2, after V lost 6 bases and J lost 0 bases. The CDR3 reads CAIRLAESTDTQYF. DNA of the CDR3: TGTGCCATCAGACTAGCGGAGAGCACAGATACGCAGTATTTT.

This clone appeared a few times. The chain carries TRBV24-1 and TRBJ1-5; D is ambiguous. CDR1 and CDR2 from the germline V gene are KGHDR and SFDVKD. V lost 6 bases, J lost 4 bases, and 6 bases lay in between. The CDR3 has 12 amino acids. CDR3 sequence: CATSTANQPQHF. The DNA for the CDR3 is TGTGCCACCAGTACAGCAAATCAGCCCCAGCATTTT.

The gene calls are TRBV24-1 and TRBJ1-2, with TRBD1 matching 11 bases. The CDR3 loop spans 16 amino acids. V shed 4 bases, J shed 7 bases, and the junction held 10 bases outside the gene matches. Germline V gene lookup returns CDR1 KGHDR and CDR2 SFDVKD. The CDR3 DNA follows: TGTGCCACCAGTGACACCGGACAGGGGGCGAAGGTTGGCTACACCTTC. Translation gives CATSDTGQGAKVGYTF.

The chain links TRBV7-9 to TRBJ1-1, with TRBD1 identical over 11 bases. V lost 9 bases, J lost 1 base, and 4 bases stayed unmatched. This CDR3 has 14 amino acids. The germline CDR1 and CDR2 sequences are SEHNR and FQNEAQ (reference sequence). CDR3 bases: TGTGCCAGAGGACAGGGGGCGAGGAACACTGAAGCTTTCTTT. It translates to CARGQGARNTEAFF.

The chain combines TRBV11-2 with TRBJ1-2; D unresolved. CDR3 size: 12 residues. The germline V gene has CDR1 SGHAT and CDR2 FQNNGV. The germline V and J ends were trimmed by 0 bases and 5 bases, with 4 bases remaining between them. In DNA form, the CDR3 reads TGTGCCAGCAGCTTAGAAGGATATGGCTACACCTTC. Translated: CASSLEGYGYTF.

The V call is TRBV19, the J call TRBJ2-1; D uncertain. Per the germline V gene, CDR1 is LNHDA and CDR2 is SQIVND (reference sequence). The CDR3 spans 13 residues. V lost 6 bases and J lost 0, with 6 bases in between. CDR3 loop: CASRATSYNEQFF. The CDR3 DNA reads as TGTGCCAGTAGAGCCACCTCCTACAATGAGCAGTTCTTC.

The chain joins TRBV5-6 to TRBJ1-4, with a weak D call TRBD1 (5 bases). V dropped 4 bases and J dropped 13 bases, with 17 bases sitting between them. Germline loops: CDR1 SGHDT, CDR2 YYEEEE. The CDR3 contains 13 residues. For the CDR3, the DNA is TGTGCCAGCAGCCCCGGGACCTCACGCATACTGTTTTTT. Its protein product is CASSPGTSRILFF. The entire variable domain, with the rest obtained from reference TRBV5-6 and TRBJ1-4, is as follows: DAGVTQSPTHLIKTRGQQVTLRCSPKSGHDTVSWYQQALGQGPQFIFQYYEEEERQRGNFPDRFSGHQFPNYSSELNVNALLLGDSALYLCASSPGTSRILFFGSGTQLSVL.